A single sample gave rise to the 32 T cell receptor beta chains below, sequenced in a study of TIL therapy for anti-PD-1-resistant metastatic lung cancer. Sample time point: pre-treatment sample, taken before nivolumab and TIL therapy. Sequencing used immunoSEQ v3. The data were produced by immunoSEQ multiplex PCR, yet TCRdb's version contains in-frame clones alone and is incomplete. The profile shows roughly 23,000 clones, more than 65% of them singletons. This specimen consisted of blood, obtained at baseline. The receptors come from a person aged 25-85 years with non-small cell lung cancer.

V and J are TRBV3-1 (or the pseudogene TRBV3-2) and TRBJ2-3; D call uncertain. Germline V CDR1 and CDR2: LGHDT, YNNKEL (reference sequence). Trimming removed 8 bases at V and 0 bases at J, with 12 bases between. The CDR3 is 14 amino acids. CDR3 loop: CASGPRRSTDTQYF. CDR3 coding DNA: TGTGCCAGCGGCCCCAGAAGAAGCACAGATACGCAGTATTTT.

V usage is TRBV9 and J usage is TRBJ2-1; 8 bases are shared with TRBD2. V shed 0 bases, J shed 7 bases, and the junction held 3 bases outside the gene matches. Germline V gene sequence: CDR1 SGDLS, CDR2 YYNGEE. This CDR3 spans 14 amino acids. The CDR3 spells CASSVAGGPNEQFF. CDR3 nucleotide sequence: TGTGCCAGCAGCGTAGCGGGAGGGCCAAATGAGCAGTTCTTC.

V gene TRBV19 combines with J gene TRBJ2-2; D is undetermined. The CDR3 is 18 amino acids. Germline CDR1 reads LNHDA; CDR2 reads SQIVND (reference sequence). V was pared by 3 bases and J by 2 bases, with 19 bases between. The CDR3 is CASSIRGLWDTNTGELFF. CDR3 sequence (DNA): TGTGCCAGTAGTATTCGAGGTCTGTGGGATACTAACACCGGGGAGCTGTTTTTT.

In its sample, this clone was seen a few times. The chain recombines TRBV7-9 with TRBJ2-2, with D perhaps matching TRBD1 or TRBD2 (5 bases each). The germline V and J ends were trimmed by 5 bases and 2 bases, with 12 bases remaining between them. CDR1 SEHNR and CDR2 FQNEAQ come from the germline V gene (reference sequence). This CDR3 contains 15 residues. The CDR3 here is CASSRAGDNTGELFF. In nucleotides, the CDR3 is TGTGCCAGCAGCCGTGCCGGGGACAACACCGGGGAGCTGTTTTTT.

The chain links TRBV24-1 to TRBJ2-5; D is uncertain. Germline loops: CDR1 KGHDR, CDR2 SFDVKD. The V end was cut by 3 bases, the J end by 8 bases, with 12 bases between. This CDR3 is 13 amino acids long. The CDR3 loop is CATSDRSWETQYF. The CDR3 region has the DNA TGTGCCACCAGTGATAGGAGCTGGGAAACCCAGTACTTC.

V and J are TRBV2 and TRBJ2-5; D call uncertain. V lost 10 bases, J lost 5 bases, and 11 bases lay in between. The CDR3 runs 11 residues. Per the germline V gene, CDR1 is SNHLY and CDR2 is FYNNEI. CDR3 protein: CATVERETQYF. CDR3 in DNA: TGTGCCACCGTCGAACGGGAGACCCAGTACTTC.

The chain joins TRBV10-3 to TRBJ1-5; TRBD1 matches 8 bases. Germline V gives CDR1 ENHRY, CDR2 SYGVKD. CDR3 size: 15 residues. Unmatched junction bases numbered 5, after V lost 6 bases and J lost 1 base. The CDR3 coding sequence is TGTGCCATCAGCAGGGGGCGCGTGAGCAATCAGCCCCAGCATTTT. Translated, it gives CAISRGRVSNQPQHF.

The chain recombines TRBV6-1 with TRBJ2-2, with D unclear. V lost 1 base to trimming and J lost 7 bases, with 13 bases between them. The CDR3 covers 15 residues. Germline V gene lookup returns CDR1 MNHNS and CDR2 SASEGT. DNA for the CDR3: TGTGCCAGCAGTGAAGAAAGGGTGTTGGTCGGGGAGCTGTTTTTT. It yields the protein CASSEERVLVGELFF.

The CDR3 region is CASSFKRETEAFF. The DNA for the CDR3 is TGTGCCAGCAGCTTCAAGAGGGAAACTGAAGCTTTCTTT. V is TRBV7-2 and J is TRBJ1-1, with no clear D. Germline CDR1 SGHTA, CDR2 FQGNSA. This CDR3 has 13 amino acids. Trimming stripped 3 bases from V and 5 bases from J, with 10 bases between.

This clone was detected a few times. CDR3 in amino acids: CASSGGGLSYNEQFF. CDR3 nucleotide sequence: TGCGCCAGCAGCGGGGGAGGACTCTCCTACAATGAGCAGTTCTTC. This chain links TRBV5-1 with TRBJ2-1; D is perhaps TRBD2 (6 bases). The ends were cut back, 4 bases at V and 0 bases at J, with 11 bases in the middle. Germline values: CDR1 SGHRS, CDR2 YFSETQ. The CDR3 has 15 amino acids.

The gene calls are TRBV27 and TRBJ2-7; D unresolved. Germline V gene sequence: CDR1 MNHEY, CDR2 SMNVEV (reference sequence). The CDR3 is made up of 15 amino acids. Between the trimmed V and J ends, which lost 2 bases and 0 bases, there was a span of 11 bases. This CDR3 reads CASSLSPWSSYEQYF. The CDR3 coding sequence is TGTGCCAGCAGTTTAAGCCCTTGGAGCTCCTACGAGCAGTACTTC.

The V call is TRBV30, the J call TRBJ2-3; the match to TRBD2 covers 8 bases. J was trimmed by 6 bases and V by 5 bases; bases with no gene match: 7. CDR1 is GTSNPN, CDR2 SVGIG, per germline (reference sequence). There are 13 residues in the CDR3. The CDR3 DNA is TGTGCCTGGTCCGGGAGGGCCGTGGATACGCAGTATTTT. It specifies CAWSGRAVDTQYF.

J is TRBJ1-1 and V is TRBV19, with D unresolved. The ends were cut back, 6 bases at V and 1 base at J, with 9 bases in the middle. The CDR3 extends over 13 amino acids. Germline V gene lookup returns CDR1 LNHDA and CDR2 SQIVND (reference sequence). CDR3 DNA: TGTGCCAGTAGCCGACGGGAGAACACTGAAGCTTTCTTT. Encoded protein: CASSRRENTEAFF.

This clone was seen only once. The chain joins TRBV5-1 to TRBJ1-1; 8 positions agree with TRBD1. This CDR3 has 15 residues. V trimming: 4 bases; J trimming: 4 bases; junction bases outside the gene matches: 9. The germline gives CDR1 SGHRS, CDR2 YFSETQ. The CDR3 sequence: CASSVDRATFTEAFF. The CDR3 coding sequence is TGCGCCAGCAGCGTGGACAGGGCAACGTTCACTGAAGCTTTCTTT.

The chain couples TRBV2 to TRBJ2-1; 12 bases are a match to TRBD2. The CDR3 covers 17 residues. CDR1 SNHLY and CDR2 FYNNEI come from the germline V gene. The ends lost 6 bases at V and 4 bases at J; junction bases unmatched: 10. Here the CDR3 reads CASRYSSGGAKYNEQFF. The CDR3 DNA sequence: TGTGCCAGCAGGTACTCTAGCGGGGGGGCGAAGTACAATGAGCAGTTCTTC. Full variable domain (remainder filled in from reference TRBV2 and TRBJ2-1): EPEVTQTPSHQVTQMGQEVILRCVPISNHLYFYWYRQILGQKVEFLVSFYNNEISEKSEIFDDQFSVERPDGSNFTLKIRSTKLEDSAMYFCASRYSSGGAKYNEQFFGPGTRLTVL.

The chain links TRBV18 to TRBJ1-3; D not certain. V lost 3 bases and J 1 base, leaving 7 bases between the germline ends. CDR3 length: 14 residues. Germline V CDR1 and CDR2: KGHSH, LQKENI. DNA of the CDR3: TGTGCCAGCTCACCGGCCGATTCTGGAAACACCATATATTTT. This gives the protein CASSPADSGNTIYF.

The chain employs TRBV19 and TRBJ1-5, with no clear D. CDR1 and CDR2 (germline): LNHDA, SQIVND (reference sequence). Trimming shortened V by 5 bases and J by 2 bases, and 13 bases separated the two germline ends. The CDR3 covers 15 residues. CDR3 sequence reads: CASSPAGLRNQPQHF. CDR3 in DNA: TGTGCCAGTAGTCCTGCGGGGTTGCGCAATCAGCCCCAGCATTTT. The full variable domain, rest sourced from reference TRBV19 and TRBJ1-5, is DGGITQSPKYLFRKEGQNVTLSCEQNLNHDAMYWYRQDPGQGLRLIYYSQIVNDFQKGDIAEGYSVSREKKESFPLTVTSAQKNPTAFYLCASSPAGLRNQPQHFGDGTRLSIL.

The V gene is TRBV18, the J gene TRBJ1-2; D not certain. Trimming left V 3 bases short and J 1 base short, with 9 bases between. This CDR3 is built from 14 residues. Germline CDR1 and CDR2: KGHSH and LQKENI. Written as DNA, the CDR3 is TGTGCCAGCTCACCCGACGGGAGTAACTATGGCTACACCTTC. Its protein product is CASSPDGSNYGYTF. The variable domain in full, with the rest retrieved from reference TRBV18 and TRBJ1-2, is NAGVMQNPRHLVRRRGQEARLRCSPMKGHSHVYWYRQLPEEGLKFMVYLQKENIIDESGMPKERFSAEFPKEGPSILRIQQVVRGDSAAYFCASSPDGSNYGYTFGSGTRLTVV.

The rearrangement uses TRBV7-2 and TRBJ1-1; 7 bases align to TRBD1. The V gene's germline CDR1 is SGHTA and CDR2 FQGNSA. The J segment lost 4 bases and the V segment lost 5 bases, leaving 4 bases of the junction unmatched. CDR3 length: 13 residues. The CDR3 protein is CASSRGTATEAFF. The CDR3 nucleotides are TGTGCCAGCAGCCGCGGGACAGCCACTGAAGCTTTCTTT.

The V and J genes are TRBV6-5 and TRBJ2-7; TRBD1 matches 7 bases. The CDR3 runs to 15 residues. Unmatched junction bases numbered 11, after V lost 6 bases and J lost 3 bases. In germline, CDR1 is MNHEY, CDR2 SVGAGI. CDR3 sequence (DNA): TGTGCCAGCAGGAGGTATACAGGGGAGTTCTACGAGCAGTACGTC. It is translated as CASRRYTGEFYEQYV.

The V and J genes are TRBV27 and TRBJ2-5, with TRBD1 matching over 11 bases. The J call may be in error: the DNA end matches TRBJ2-7 better. This CDR3 comprises 16 residues. The germline gives CDR1 MNHEY, CDR2 SMNVEV (reference sequence). The CDR3 sequence is CASSLEPGQGGHEQYF. CDR3 nucleotides: TGTGCCAGCAGTTTAGAGCCGGGACAGGGGGGGCACGAGCAGTACTTC.

V is TRBV9 and J is TRBJ1-5; D gene unclear. The CDR3 is made up of 13 amino acids. The V and J ends lost 0 bases and 0 bases respectively, with 1 base between them. CDR1 is SGDLS and CDR2 is YYNGEE in the germline V gene. CDR3 loop: CASSVGSNQPQHF. CDR3 DNA: TGTGCCAGCAGCGTAGGTAGCAATCAGCCCCAGCATTTT.

This clone was seen once. V and J are TRBV27 and TRBJ1-5, with unresolved D. Germline CDR1 and CDR2: MNHEY and SMNVEV (reference sequence). The germline V and J ends were trimmed by 5 bases and 0 bases, with 5 bases remaining between them. The CDR3 extends over 13 amino acids. In DNA, the CDR3 is TGTGCCAGCAGTCGAGTTAGCAATCAGCCCCAGCATTTT. Encoded protein: CASSRVSNQPQHF.

The CDR3 reads CASSQDRIGGRETQYF. The CDR3 coding sequence is TGCGCCAGCAGCCAAGATCGGATCGGGGGGAGAGAGACCCAGTACTTC. V usage is TRBV4-3 and J usage is TRBJ2-5; 7 bases agree with TRBD2. CDR1 LGHNA and CDR2 YSLEER come from the germline V gene. The CDR3 covers 16 residues. With V trimmed by 0 bases and J by 4 bases, 8 bases remained unmatched.

V and J are TRBV30 and TRBJ1-5; maybe TRBD1 (5 bases). The V end was cut by 2 bases, the J end by 6 bases, with 11 bases between. CDR3 length: 13 amino acids. Germline V gene lookup returns CDR1 GTSNPN and CDR2 SVGIG (reference sequence). CDR3 nucleotides: TGTGCCTGGAGTAGGCAGGGAGGTCAGCCCCAGCATTTT. Residues: CAWSRQGGQPQHF.

This clone was observed a handful of times. The genes are TRBV7-9 and TRBJ2-7; D ambiguous. Germline V gives CDR1 SEHNR, CDR2 FQNEAQ (reference sequence). V was clipped by 5 bases and J by 6 bases, with 11 bases between them. The CDR3 loop spans 12 amino acids. CDR3 protein: CASSRDGSEQYF. The CDR3 region has the DNA TGTGCCAGCAGCCGAGACGGGTCCGAGCAGTACTTC.

The chain has TRBV6-1 and TRBJ2-1, with 7 bases lining up with TRBD1. The germline CDR1 and CDR2 sequences are MNHNS and SASEGT. The junction had 6 bases not matched to a gene; V was cut back by 4 bases and J by 0 bases. This CDR3 region has 16 residues. The CDR3 DNA follows: TGTGCCAGCAGTGGGAACAGGGGTCTCTCCTACAATGAGCAGTTCTTC. Its translation: CASSGNRGLSYNEQFF.

The J gene is TRBJ1-5, the V gene TRBV14; TRBD1 agrees at 7 bases. The V and J ends lost 4 bases and 5 bases, in that order; junction bases with no gene match: 2. This CDR3 comprises 13 residues. In germline, CDR1 is SGHDN, CDR2 FVKESK. The CDR3 reads CASSPDRDQPQHF. Written as DNA, the CDR3 is TGTGCCAGCAGCCCCGACAGGGATCAGCCCCAGCATTTT.

This chain joins TRBV24-1 and TRBJ2-5; D remains ambiguous. This CDR3 has 13 residues. V was clipped by 4 bases and J by 7 bases, with 12 bases between them. Germline CDR1 and CDR2: KGHDR and SFDVKD. The CDR3 sequence is CATSDSDSSTQYF. The CDR3 nucleotides read TGTGCCACCAGTGACTCTGACTCGTCGACCCAGTACTTC.

The chain joins TRBV6-5 to TRBJ1-1; D call uncertain. CDR3 length: 13 amino acids. The V gene's germline CDR1 is MNHEY and CDR2 SVGAGI. V was cut by 6 bases and J by 2 bases, with 10 bases left in between. The CDR3 region has the DNA TGTGCCAGCAGGAGGGTCAGCAACACTGAAGCTTTCTTT. Translated: CASRRVSNTEAFF.

The J gene is TRBJ2-7, the V gene TRBV12-3 or TRBV12-4; D unresolved. This CDR3 is 13 amino acids long. The germline V and J ends were trimmed by 5 bases and 2 bases, with 10 bases remaining between them. CDR3 amino acids: CASSLIETYEQYF. CDR3 nucleotide sequence: TGTGCCAGCAGTCTTATAGAAACCTACGAGCAGTACTTC.

CDR3 region: CASSWGGQGNTEAFF. The DNA of the CDR3 is TGTGCCAGCAGCTGGGGGGGACAGGGGAACACTGAAGCTTTCTTT. This rearrangement joins TRBV7-9 to TRBJ1-1; 9 bases map to TRBD1. V was clipped by 4 bases and J by 1 base; unmatched bases: 4. Germline assignment: CDR1 SEHNR and CDR2 FQNEAQ (reference sequence). This CDR3 has 15 amino acids.